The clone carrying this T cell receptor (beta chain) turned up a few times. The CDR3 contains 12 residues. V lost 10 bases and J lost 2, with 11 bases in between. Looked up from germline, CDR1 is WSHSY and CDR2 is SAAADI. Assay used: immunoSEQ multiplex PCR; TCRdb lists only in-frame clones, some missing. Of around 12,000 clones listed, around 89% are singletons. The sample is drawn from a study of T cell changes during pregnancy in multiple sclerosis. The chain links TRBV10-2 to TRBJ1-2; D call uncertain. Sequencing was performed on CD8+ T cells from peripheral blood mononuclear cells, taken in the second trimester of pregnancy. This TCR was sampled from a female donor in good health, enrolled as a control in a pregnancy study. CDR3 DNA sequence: TGCGCCATCGACCGAGGCAACTATGGCTACACCTTC. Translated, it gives CAIDRGNYGYTF.